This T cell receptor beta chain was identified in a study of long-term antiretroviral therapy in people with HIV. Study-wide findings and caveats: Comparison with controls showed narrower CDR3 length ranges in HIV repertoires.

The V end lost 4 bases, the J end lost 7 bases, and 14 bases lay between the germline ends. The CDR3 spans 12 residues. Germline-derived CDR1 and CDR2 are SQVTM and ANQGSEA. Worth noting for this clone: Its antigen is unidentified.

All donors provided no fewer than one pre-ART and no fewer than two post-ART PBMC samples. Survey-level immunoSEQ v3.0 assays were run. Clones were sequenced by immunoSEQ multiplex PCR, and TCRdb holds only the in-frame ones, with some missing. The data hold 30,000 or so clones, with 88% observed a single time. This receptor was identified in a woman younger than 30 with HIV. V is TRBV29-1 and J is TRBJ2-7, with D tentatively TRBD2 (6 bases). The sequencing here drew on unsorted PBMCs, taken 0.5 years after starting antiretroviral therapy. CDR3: CSVGRGGQEQYF. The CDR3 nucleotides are TGCAGCGTTGGGAGGGGAGGTCAGGAGCAGTACTTC.